These 21 T cell receptor beta chains share one sample of origin, sequenced in a study of blood T cell repertoires in COVID-19. Libraries were prepared by immunoSEQ multiplex PCR; TCRdb keeps only in-frame clonotypes and omits some of them. The data hold 250,000 or so clones, with around 90% observed a single time. The material sequenced was peripheral blood. The receptors stem from a woman aged 55-75 years with COVID-19, enrolled during active disease.

The gene calls are TRBV10-2 and TRBJ2-7; D may be TRBD2 (5 bases). Germline CDR1 WSHSY, CDR2 SAAADI. The CDR3 has 16 amino acids. The V and J ends lost 7 bases and 6 bases respectively, with 25 bases between them. The CDR3 loop is CASTEPRTGRRREQYF. DNA for the CDR3: TGCGCCAGCACCGAACCGAGGACGGGGAGACGGCGCGAGCAGTACTTC.

This clone was found once. The V call is TRBV5-1, the J call TRBJ1-4; maybe TRBD1 (5 bases). Germline values: CDR1 SGHRS, CDR2 YFSETQ. This CDR3 has 15 residues. V was pared by 0 bases and J by 4 bases, with 10 bases between. The CDR3: CASSLDGALNEKLFF. The CDR3 DNA sequence: TGCGCCAGCAGCTTGGATGGGGCCCTTAATGAAAAACTGTTTTTT.

V and J are TRBV9 and TRBJ2-7; the D gene is possibly TRBD1 (5 bases). Looked up from germline, CDR1 is SGDLS and CDR2 is YYNGEE. The ends were cut back, 4 bases at V and 12 bases at J, with 23 bases in the middle. The CDR3 extends over 14 amino acids. CDR3 DNA: TGTGCCAGCAGCCCTCGGGTGGCCAGGGCTAAATTGTACTTC. Protein sequence: CASSPRVARAKLYF.

The chain links TRBV28 to TRBJ2-7; the D is unclear. There are 13 residues in the CDR3. CDR1 and CDR2 from the germline V gene are MDHEN and SYDVKM. The V end lost 1 base, the J end lost 6 bases, and 10 bases lay between the germline ends. The CDR3 bases are TGTGCCAGCAGTTTATTCCCAGGATCCGAGCAGTACTTC. Encoded protein: CASSLFPGSEQYF.

This chain joins TRBV4-3 and TRBJ1-2, with D perhaps matching TRBD1 (6 bases). Per the germline V gene, CDR1 is LGHNA and CDR2 is YSLEER. Trimming removed 6 bases at V and 2 bases at J, with 10 bases between. The CDR3 runs 13 residues. The CDR3 loop reads CASRPTGNYGYTF. The CDR3 nucleotides read TGCGCCAGCAGACCCACAGGGAACTATGGCTACACCTTC.

The chain carries TRBV29-1 and TRBJ2-7; possible D gene TRBD2, 6 bases. CDR1 and CDR2 from the germline V gene are SQVTM and ANQGSEA. The CDR3 totals 12 residues. Deletions cut 5 bases from V and 2 bases from J, with 10 bases between. CDR3 nucleotide sequence: TGCAGCGTTCGGCGGGATCCCTACGAGCAGTACTTC. Its translation is CSVRRDPYEQYF.

The chain couples TRBV5-1 to TRBJ2-1; possibly TRBD2 for D (6 bases). Germline CDR1 reads SGHRS; CDR2 reads YFSETQ. V was cut by 4 bases and J by 5 bases, with 16 bases left in between. CDR3 size: 15 residues. The CDR3 sequence: CASSQVMAGNNEQFF. The CDR3 DNA is TGCGCCAGCAGCCAGGTAATGGCGGGAAACAATGAGCAGTTCTTC.

The V call is TRBV10-3, the J call TRBJ2-3; 11 bases agree with TRBD2. Germline CDR1 ENHRY, CDR2 SYGVKD. The CDR3 runs to 17 residues. The trim removed 2 bases at V and 9 bases at J, leaving 13 bases unmatched. CDR3 sequence reads: CAISEGLAGSSQDTQYF. CDR3 DNA: TGTGCCATCAGTGAGGGACTAGCGGGTTCCTCACAGGACACGCAGTATTTT.

The chain uses TRBV5-1 and TRBJ2-7; D call uncertain. The germline V and J ends were trimmed by 0 bases and 0 bases, with 10 bases remaining between them. The CDR3 spans 15 residues. The germline gives CDR1 SGHRS, CDR2 YFSETQ. The CDR3 DNA is TGCGCCAGCAGCTTGGGCGGCCCTTACTCCTACGAGCAGTACTTC. Translating gives CASSLGGPYSYEQYF.

The rearrangement joins TRBV3-1 (or the pseudogene TRBV3-2) to TRBJ2-1; 12 bases line up with TRBD2. CDR3 length: 15 amino acids. Trimming removed 1 base from V and 9 bases from J; junction bases left unmatched: 4. CDR1 and CDR2 (germline): LGHDT, YNNKEL (reference sequence). For the CDR3, the DNA is TGTGCCAGCAGCCAAGGGACTAGCGGGATTAGTGAGCAGTTCTTC. As protein: CASSQGTSGISEQFF.

The rearrangement links TRBV27 to TRBJ2-7; 9 bases align to TRBD2. CDR1 is MNHEY, CDR2 SMNVEV, per germline (reference sequence). This CDR3 has 17 amino acids. The V gene end was trimmed by 0 bases and the J gene end by 3 bases; junction bases not matched to a gene: 9. The CDR3 loop is CASSLSYSGSGFYEQYF. CDR3 bases: TGTGCCAGCAGTTTATCCTATAGCGGGAGTGGTTTCTACGAGCAGTACTTC.

In this sample, this clone turned up once. The chain carries TRBV11-1 and TRBJ2-1; D may be TRBD1 (6 bases). Germline V gene data show CDR1 as SGHAT and CDR2 as FQDESV (reference sequence). CDR3 size: 15 residues. V was cut by 3 bases and J by 0 bases, with 9 bases left in between. The CDR3 loop is CASSFVGGSYNEQFF. Here the CDR3 DNA reads TGTGCCAGCAGCTTCGTAGGGGGCTCCTACAATGAGCAGTTCTTC.

The sample holds one count of this clone. The chain combines TRBV12-3 or TRBV12-4 with TRBJ2-1, with 12 bases that match TRBD2. Trimming removed 8 bases from V and 8 bases from J; junction bases left unmatched: 4. The CDR3 totals 13 residues. The chain's CDR3 is CASRRLAGDEQFF. The DNA for the CDR3 is TGTGCCAGCCGAAGACTAGCGGGAGATGAGCAGTTCTTC.

The CDR3 nucleotides read TGTGCCAGCAGACCGGCGGGGGGAGGGCTGGATGAAAAACTGTTTTTT. It codes for CASRPAGGGLDEKLFF. The chain carries TRBV28 and TRBJ1-4; D is perhaps TRBD1 (5 bases). Trimming shortened V by 6 bases and J by 6 bases, and 20 bases separated the two germline ends. This CDR3 is built from 16 residues. The germline V gene has CDR1 MDHEN and CDR2 SYDVKM.

This clone was observed a single time. The genes are TRBV3-1 (or the pseudogene TRBV3-2) and TRBJ2-7; the match to TRBD2 covers 7 bases. The CDR3 loop spans 17 amino acids. After removal of 10 bases from V and 4 bases from J, the junction contained 22 bases not matched to a gene. From germline, CDR1 is LGHDT and CDR2 YNNKEL (reference sequence). CDR3 region: CAKRPGLSRDWVYEQYF. CDR3 bases: TGTGCCAAACGACCGGGACTATCAAGGGATTGGGTATACGAGCAGTACTTC.

The V and J genes are TRBV19 and TRBJ1-4, with 10 bases aligning to TRBD1. Looked up from germline, CDR1 is LNHDA and CDR2 is SQIVND (reference sequence). The CDR3 sequence is 13 residues long. V was clipped by 4 bases and J by 11 bases; unmatched bases: 4. The CDR3 protein is CASSTGTGDKLFF. In DNA form, the CDR3 reads TGTGCCAGTAGTACCGGGACAGGGGACAAACTGTTTTTT.

The V gene is TRBV5-4, the J gene TRBJ1-1; TRBD1 agrees at 7 bases. The CDR3 covers 13 residues. Per germline, CDR1 SGHNT and CDR2 YYREEE (reference sequence). Unmatched junction bases numbered 7, after V lost 6 bases and J lost 5 bases. As DNA, the CDR3 is TGTGCCAGCACCGCCGGGACAGTGACTGAAGCTTTCTTT. This encodes CASTAGTVTEAFF.

Here the CDR3 reads CASSIWAGQGRGPEAFF. The DNA for the CDR3 is TGTGCCAGTAGTATTTGGGCCGGACAGGGGAGGGGGCCTGAAGCTTTCTTT. J is TRBJ1-1 and V is TRBV19, with TRBD1 matching over 9 bases. V shed 3 bases and J 6 bases; nucleotides not matched to a gene: 14. Per the germline V gene, CDR1 is LNHDA and CDR2 is SQIVND (reference sequence). This CDR3 spans 17 amino acids. Full variable domain (missing parts from reference TRBV19 and TRBJ1-1): DGGITQSPKYLFRKEGQNVTLSCEQNLNHDAMYWYRQDPGQGLRLIYYSQIVNDFQKGDIAEGYSVSREKKESFPLTVTSAQKNPTAFYLCASSIWAGQGRGPEAFFGQGTRLTVV.

This chain uses TRBV9 with TRBJ1-3; weak D call: TRBD1 (6 bases). The germline CDR1 and CDR2 sequences are SGDLS and YYNGEE. Trimming stripped 4 bases from V and 0 bases from J, with 17 bases between. CDR3 length: 17 residues. The CDR3 DNA sequence: TGTGCCAGCAGCCAGAGCCCCGGGACACTCTCTGGAAACACCATATATTTT. It encodes CASSQSPGTLSGNTIYF.

The genes are TRBV5-1 and TRBJ2-7; a possible D gene is TRBD2 (6 bases). CDR1 is SGHRS, CDR2 YFSETQ, per germline. Deletions cut 4 bases from V and 7 bases from J, with 18 bases between. This CDR3 contains 14 residues. Here the CDR3 reads CASSPAGGMAEQYF. The CDR3 region has the DNA TGCGCCAGCAGCCCGGCGGGCGGGATGGCGGAGCAGTACTTC.

This chain joins TRBV7-3 and TRBJ2-3; maybe TRBD2 (6 bases). V was shortened by 5 bases and J by 6 bases, with 15 bases between the two germline ends. CDR1 and CDR2 from the germline V gene are SGHTA and FQGTGA. This CDR3 contains 14 residues. The CDR3 nucleotides are TGTGCCAGCAGCCTACATGGGAGGTTTGATACGCAGTATTTT. It specifies CASSLHGRFDTQYF.